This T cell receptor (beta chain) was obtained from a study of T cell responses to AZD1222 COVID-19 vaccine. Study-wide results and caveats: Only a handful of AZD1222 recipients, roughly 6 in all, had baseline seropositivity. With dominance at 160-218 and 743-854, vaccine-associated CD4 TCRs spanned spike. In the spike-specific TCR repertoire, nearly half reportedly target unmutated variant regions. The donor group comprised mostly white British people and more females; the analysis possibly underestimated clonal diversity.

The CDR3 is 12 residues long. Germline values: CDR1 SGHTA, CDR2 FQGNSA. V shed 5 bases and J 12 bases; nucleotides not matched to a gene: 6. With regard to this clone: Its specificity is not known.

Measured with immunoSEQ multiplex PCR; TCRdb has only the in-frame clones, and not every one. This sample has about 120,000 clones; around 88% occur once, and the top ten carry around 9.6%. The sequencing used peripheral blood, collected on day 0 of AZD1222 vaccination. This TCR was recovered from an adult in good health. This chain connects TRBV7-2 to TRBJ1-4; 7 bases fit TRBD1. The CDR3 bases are TGTGCCAGCAGCCCCCGACAGGGAGAACTGTTTTTT. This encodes CASSPRQGELFF.